These 7 T cell receptor beta chains came from one sample sequenced in a study of immune cell composition in non-small cell lung cancer. TCRdb's table, derived via immunoSEQ multiplex PCR, lists solely in-frame clones and lacks some. This table has about 4,600 clones, about 80% appearing once. Sequenced input: lung tumor tissue. All receptors come from a human donor with non-small cell lung cancer.

V usage is TRBV5-5 and J usage is TRBJ2-7; D gene ambiguous. Trimming cost V 4 bases and J 0 bases, with 5 bases left between them. The CDR3 spans 12 residues. Germline assignment: CDR1 SGHKS and CDR2 YYEKEE (reference sequence). CDR3 sequence reads: CASSLSSYEQYF. The CDR3 DNA reads as TGTGCCAGCAGCCTCAGCTCCTACGAGCAGTACTTC.

V gene TRBV19 combines with J gene TRBJ2-6; weak D call: TRBD1 (6 bases). CDR1 is LNHDA and CDR2 is SQIVND in the germline V gene (reference sequence). The CDR3 sequence is 17 residues long. V gave up 5 bases and J gave up 4 bases, with 18 bases separating them. The DNA for the CDR3 is TGTGCCAGTAGTGCCCCGGGACAACGCGGCGGGGCCAACGTCCTGACTTTC. Translation: CASSAPGQRGGANVLTF.

This clone was counted only a few times. The V and J genes are TRBV9 and TRBJ2-2; 7 nucleotides align to TRBD1. V shed 0 bases, J shed 5 bases, and the junction held 7 bases outside the gene matches. The CDR3 is 16 residues long. Germline V CDR1 and CDR2: SGDLS, YYNGEE. DNA of the CDR3: TGTGCCAGCAGCGTAGGGACAGACAGGGCAACCGGGGAGCTGTTTTTT. Its translation is CASSVGTDRATGELFF.

V and J are TRBV18 and TRBJ2-7; tentatively, D is TRBD1 (5 bases). V was clipped by 5 bases and J by 0 bases, with 14 bases between them. Germline lookup yields CDR1 KGHSH and CDR2 LQKENI. There are 15 residues in the CDR3. The DNA for the CDR3 is TGTGCCAGCTCAACCGAGGCAGGGCCCTCCTACGAGCAGTACTTC. Translating gives CASSTEAGPSYEQYF. Full variable domain (outside the CDR3, taken from reference TRBV18 and TRBJ2-7): NAGVMQNPRHLVRRRGQEARLRCSPMKGHSHVYWYRQLPEEGLKFMVYLQKENIIDESGMPKERFSAEFPKEGPSILRIQQVVRGDSAAYFCASSTEAGPSYEQYFGPGTRLTVT.

The rearrangement joins TRBV28 to TRBJ2-7; maybe TRBD2 (6 bases). The V gene lost 5 bases and the J gene lost 1 base, with 12 bases spanning the gap. The CDR3 runs 14 residues. Germline lookup yields CDR1 MDHEN and CDR2 SYDVKM. The chain's CDR3 is CASSPAGGSYEQYF. CDR3 DNA sequence: TGTGCCAGCAGTCCCGCCGGGGGTTCCTACGAGCAGTACTTC.

The rearrangement joins TRBV5-6 to TRBJ1-1; 8 nucleotides agree with TRBD1. The germline CDR1 and CDR2 sequences are SGHDT and YYEEEE. V shed 5 bases and J 0 bases; nucleotides not matched to a gene: 6. The CDR3 runs to 15 residues. The CDR3 region has the DNA TGTGCCAGCAGGCGACAGGGGACATTGAACACTGAAGCTTTCTTT. Residues: CASRRQGTLNTEAFF.

V usage is TRBV4-3 and J usage is TRBJ1-4; 8 nucleotides align to TRBD1. Germline CDR1 is LGHNA and CDR2 is YSLEER. V dropped 4 bases and J dropped 2; count of bases not matched to a gene: 3. The CDR3 is 15 residues long. CDR3 sequence reads: CASSPYRGTNEKLFF. The CDR3 bases are TGCGCCAGCAGCCCCTACAGGGGGACTAATGAAAAACTGTTTTTT.